This TCR beta chain was identified during a study of T cell repertoires in cytomegalovirus infection. Across the whole study: The authors relied on CMV epitopes, both recently identified HLA-C-restricted and well-studied HLA-B-restricted. Both a matching HLA type and CMV infection were indicated by public TCR beta signatures.

Study-wide findings and caveats: CMV-specific TCR beta clonotypes restricted by HLA-C dominated the ex vivo response.

TCRdb used MiXCR to reprocess the reads, holding one entry per CDR3 protein. This sample yields around 540,000 distinct CDR3 sequences, of which 30% to 35% are seen a single time; 15% to 20% belongs to the top ten. CDR3 length: 16 amino acids. Germline trimming cut 6 bases from V and 6 bases from J; bases unmatched to any gene: 13. The germline V gene has CDR1 MGHRA and CDR2 YSYEKL. This clonotype has just a few counts. Its antigen is not identified. The receptor's source is a human donor in good health (CMV status not recorded). Some clones in this sample may be carry-over from other donors' samples. The chain has TRBV4-1 and TRBJ2-3, with 9 bases lining up with TRBD1. Specimen: cultured PBMCs, collected from culture after CMV antigen stimulation. The CDR3 region has the DNA TGCGCCAGCAGGGCTCCCGGGACAGGGAGCCAGGATACGCAGTATTTT. It codes for CASRAPGTGSQDTQYF.